Reported below is one TCR beta chain. The source of the sample is a study of blood T cell repertoires in COVID-19. Libraries were prepared by immunoSEQ multiplex PCR; TCRdb keeps only in-frame clonotypes and omits some of them. The table records 330,000 or so clones, roughly nine tenths of them present only once. Germline V gene data show CDR1 as SGHRS and CDR2 as YFSETQ. This CDR3 has 16 amino acids. J lost 1 base, V lost 2 bases, and 1 base had no gene match. The material sequenced was peripheral blood. This TCR came from a woman aged 55 to 70 with COVID-19, enrolled during active disease. The genes are TRBV5-1 and TRBJ2-2; 11 bases are a match to TRBD2. CDR3 amino acids: CASSLLAGVNTGELFF. Here the CDR3 DNA reads TGCGCCAGCAGCTTACTAGCGGGGGTGAACACCGGGGAGCTGTTTTTT.